The T cell receptor beta chain under discussion was sequenced for a study of response to subunit inactivated influenza vaccine. Study-wide results and caveats: Few new T cells, the authors suggested, are recruited by each seasonal influenza vaccination.

Each CDR3 protein gets one entry after TCRdb re-called the RT-PCR reads with MiXCR. The sample shows 650,000 to 850,000 distinct CDR3 sequences, around 14% of them seen only once. This clonotype showed up many times. The antigen is not known. This CDR3 comprises 15 residues. Trimming shortened V by 5 bases and J by 2 bases, and 16 bases separated the two germline ends. The V gene's germline CDR1 is SGHKS and CDR2 YYEKEE (reference sequence). The genes are TRBV5-5 and TRBJ1-1, with D unresolved. This specimen was PBMCs from blood, taken around two weeks before vaccination. The TCR originated in a man aged 50-60 years who received an inactivated influenza vaccine. This chain's CDR3 is CASSPRSIDNTEAFF. In DNA form, the CDR3 reads TGTGCCAGCAGTCCTAGGTCGATAGACAACACTGAAGCTTTCTTT.